The T cell receptor beta chain described here comes from a study of shared clonotypes between healthy human individuals. This clone turned up a few times. Sorted-subset replicate PCR reactions contained roughly 190 ng DNA, corresponding to tens of thousands of T cell genomes. The repertoire was sequenced with immunoSEQ multiplex PCR; TCRdb's copy has only in-frame clones and lacks some. The data hold fewer than 2.5 million clones, with 93% observed a single time. The V gene lost 0 bases and the J gene lost 2 bases, with 8 bases spanning the gap. Germline V gene sequence: CDR1 SGHRS, CDR2 YFSETQ. CDR3 length: 14 amino acids.

This clonotype originated in a man aged 18 to 29 in good health. Some clones in this sample may be carry-over from other donors' samples. What was sequenced was naive CD4+ T cells from PBMCs. Described subset: CD45RA+ positively selected. The chain is built from TRBV5-1 and TRBJ1-2, with D hard to call. CDR3 DNA sequence: TGCGCCAGCAGCTTGGCGACACAGAACTATGGCTACACCTTC. This sequence encodes CASSLATQNYGYTF. Looking up the rest from reference TRBV5-1 and TRBJ1-2 gives the full variable domain: KAGVTQTPRYLIKTRGQQVTLSCSPISGHRSVSWYQQTPGQGLQFLFEYFSETQRNKGNFPGRFSGRQFSNSRSEMNVSTLELGDSALYLCASSLATQNYGYTFGSGTRLTVV.